This T cell receptor beta chain was identified during a study of tumor and adjacent non-tumor tissue in lung cancer. Study context: There were some 11 adenocarcinoma, 2 squamous cell carcinoma and 1 small cell lung cancer cases.

This sample's RNA came from whole unsorted tissue. The CDR3 covers 12 residues. Germline V CDR1 and CDR2: DFQATT, SNEGSKA (reference sequence). Trimming removed 5 bases from V and 4 bases from J, with 10 bases in between. This clonotype was observed many times. Three rounds of nested PCR, following a modified ARM-PCR protocol, produced the TCRbeta library. TCRdb re-analysed the multiplex PCR reads in MiXCR, keeping a single row per CDR3 protein. The sample has about 200,000 distinct CDR3 sequences; 70% to 75% are singletons. The sample taken for sequencing was lung tumor tissue. The source is a man aged 55 to 70 with non-small cell lung cancer. The chain employs TRBV20-1 and TRBJ2-3, with no clear D. This chain's CDR3 is CSARPGADTQYF. Here the CDR3 DNA reads TGCAGTGCTCGTCCCGGAGCAGATACGCAGTATTTT.